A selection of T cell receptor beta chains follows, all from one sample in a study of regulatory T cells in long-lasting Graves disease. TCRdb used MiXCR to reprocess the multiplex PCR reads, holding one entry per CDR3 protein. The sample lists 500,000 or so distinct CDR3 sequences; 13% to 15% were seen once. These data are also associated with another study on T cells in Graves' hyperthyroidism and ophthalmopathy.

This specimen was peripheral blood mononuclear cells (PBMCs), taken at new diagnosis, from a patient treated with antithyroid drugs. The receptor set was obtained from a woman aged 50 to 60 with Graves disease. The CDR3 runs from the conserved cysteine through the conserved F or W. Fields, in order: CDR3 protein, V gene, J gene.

CATNQNERTNTGELFF	TRBV24-1	TRBJ2-2
CASSPPGSYTGELFF	TRBV5-1	TRBJ2-2
CASSSWGLAGVSTDTQYF	TRBV9	TRBJ2-3
CASSLYGTGVNHQPQHF	TRBV28	TRBJ1-5
CASSFFREWVGELFF	TRBV7-9	TRBJ2-2
CASSDRRGNTGELFF	TRBV10-1	TRBJ2-2
CASSPGPGSGNTIYF	TRBV18	TRBJ1-3
CASSWGTGGYEQYF	TRBV5-8	TRBJ2-7
CASSLGYYHTGELFF	TRBV5-6	TRBJ2-2
CASSRGDRVSYEQYF	TRBV5-1	TRBJ2-7
CAISGFLGGSSYEQYF	TRBV10-3	TRBJ2-7
CASRADNNEQFF	TRBV6-2/TRBV6-3	TRBJ2-1
CASSKTWDGGYEQYF	TRBV7-2	TRBJ2-7
CASHGLALYNEQFF	TRBV2	TRBJ2-1
CASSSLILFYEQYF	TRBV6-1	TRBJ2-7
CASSEARGQENTEAFF	TRBV2	TRBJ1-1
CASSSEDSSGAFF	TRBV7-9	TRBJ1-1
CSARVTGLAGVLSYNEQFF	TRBV20-1	TRBJ2-1
CASRAADRTSSYEQYF	TRBV5-1	TRBJ2-7
CASSVGLAGAGEQFF	TRBV9	TRBJ2-1
CAWKELMNTEAFF	TRBV30	TRBJ1-1
CATSDSAQETQYF	TRBV24-1	TRBJ2-5
CASSQGAGSGYGYTF	TRBV3-1	TRBJ1-2
CASKAGQTGSTEAFF	TRBV6-2/TRBV6-3	TRBJ1-1
CASKALAGGMYEQYF	TRBV5-1	TRBJ2-7
CASRSTSGNEQFF	TRBV6-1	TRBJ2-1
CASSPTVSGEAFF	TRBV7-9	TRBJ1-1
CASRGQGDTGELFF	TRBV6-1	TRBJ2-2
CASSVAQASSYNSPLHF	TRBV6-2/TRBV6-3	TRBJ1-6
CASSPGQEQYF	TRBV19	TRBJ2-7